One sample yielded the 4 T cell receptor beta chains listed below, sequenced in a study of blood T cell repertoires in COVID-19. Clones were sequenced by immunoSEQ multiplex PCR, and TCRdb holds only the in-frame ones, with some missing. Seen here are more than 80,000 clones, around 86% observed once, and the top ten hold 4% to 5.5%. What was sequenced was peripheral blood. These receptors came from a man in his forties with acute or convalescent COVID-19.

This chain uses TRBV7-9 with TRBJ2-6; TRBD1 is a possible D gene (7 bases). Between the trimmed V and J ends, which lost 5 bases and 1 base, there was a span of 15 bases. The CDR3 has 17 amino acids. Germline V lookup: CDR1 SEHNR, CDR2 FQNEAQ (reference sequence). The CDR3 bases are TGTGCCAGCAGCCCACAGGGGCGGGGTTCTGGGGCCAACGTCCTGACTTTC. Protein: CASSPQGRGSGANVLTF.

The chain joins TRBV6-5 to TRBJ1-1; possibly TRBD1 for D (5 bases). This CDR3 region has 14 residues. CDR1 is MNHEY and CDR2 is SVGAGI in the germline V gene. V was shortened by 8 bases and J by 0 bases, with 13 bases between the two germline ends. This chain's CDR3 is CASDPETVNTEAFF. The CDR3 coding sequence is TGTGCCAGCGATCCCGAGACAGTGAACACTGAAGCTTTCTTT.

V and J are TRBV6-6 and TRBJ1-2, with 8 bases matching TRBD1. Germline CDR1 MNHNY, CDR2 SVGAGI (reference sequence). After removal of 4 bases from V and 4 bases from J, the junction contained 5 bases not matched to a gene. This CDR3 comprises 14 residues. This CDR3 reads CASSSDRVSYGYTF. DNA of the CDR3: TGTGCCAGCAGTTCGGACAGGGTTAGCTATGGCTACACCTTC.

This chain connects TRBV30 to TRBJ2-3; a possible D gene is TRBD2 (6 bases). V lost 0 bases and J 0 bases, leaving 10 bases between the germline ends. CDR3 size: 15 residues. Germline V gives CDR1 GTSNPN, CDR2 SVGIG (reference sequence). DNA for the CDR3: TGTGCCTGGAGTGTAATGAGCGGGAGCACAGATACGCAGTATTTT. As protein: CAWSVMSGSTDTQYF.